This passage covers 28 T cell receptor beta chains from one sample sequenced in a study of T-cell memory formation after mild COVID-19. TCRdb re-called the 5' RACE reads with MiXCR, one entry per CDR3 protein. Of around 100,000 distinct CDR3 sequences listed, approximately 12% were seen once; the top ten hold roughly two fifths. Sequencing was done on a sample of PBMCs or a T cell subset sorted from them (not recorded which). The receptors were sampled from a man aged 18-30 years who had mild COVID-19 (a few samples of this study predate the infection). Cell type and time point are not known.

Remarks on this clonotype: The junction departs from the called germline gene at one end, perhaps through a read error. V is TRBV7-2 and J is TRBJ2-1, with 12 bases fitting TRBD2. The CDR3 sequence is 14 residues long. Germline V gene sequence: CDR1 SGHTA, CDR2 FQGNSA. CDR3 loop: CASSLAGGPNEQFF. CDR3 nucleotide sequence: TGTGCCAGCAGCCTAGCGGGGGGGCCCAATGAGCAGTTCTTC.

This clonotype occurred a few times. The genes are TRBV6-6 and TRBJ2-7, with 9 positions matching TRBD1. Germline assignment: CDR1 MNHNY and CDR2 SVGAGI (reference sequence). CDR3 length: 15 amino acids. The ends lost 2 bases at V and 6 bases at J; junction bases unmatched: 8. The CDR3 bases are TGTGCCAGCAGTTACACGGACAGGGGTGGAAGCGAGCAGTACTTC. It is translated as CASSYTDRGGSEQYF.

This clonotype turned up a few times. The chain has TRBV20-1 and TRBJ1-1; no definite D call. Trimming shortened V by 4 bases and J by 1 base, and 13 bases separated the two germline ends. This CDR3 contains 14 residues. CDR1 and CDR2 (germline): DFQATT, SNEGSKA (reference sequence). Written as DNA, the CDR3 is TGCAGTGCTAAAGAGGACGGAGGGAACACTGAAGCTTTCTTT. Translated, it gives CSAKEDGGNTEAFF.

The chain recombines TRBV10-3 with TRBJ1-1, with 7 nucleotides matching TRBD1. In germline, CDR1 is ENHRY, CDR2 SYGVKD. CDR3 size: 14 residues. V was pared by 6 bases and J by 4 bases, with 8 bases of the junction left unmatched. CDR3 nucleotide sequence: TGTGCCATCAGGAACGGAGGGGGCGGCACTGAAGCTTTCTTT. It is translated as CAIRNGGGGTEAFF.

The chain uses TRBV4-1 and TRBJ1-6, with 11 bases that match TRBD1. Germline CDR1 MGHRA, CDR2 YSYEKL. V shed 1 base, J shed 2 bases, and the junction held 13 bases outside the gene matches. There are 21 residues in the CDR3. CDR3 nucleotide sequence: TGCGCCAGCAGCCAAGGACTCCCGGGACAGGGGGGTATCGCCTATAATTCACCCCTCCACTTT. It yields the protein CASSQGLPGQGGIAYNSPLHF.

This clonotype turned up a few times. The rearrangement joins TRBV6-5 to TRBJ2-1; 8 nucleotides agree with TRBD1. Losses at the gene ends were 6 bases for V and 2 bases for J; bases not matched to a gene: 6. The length of the CDR3 is 15 residues. From germline, CDR1 is MNHEY and CDR2 SVGAGI. The CDR3 DNA reads as TGTGCCAGCAGGCCCACAGGGGGTGCCTACAATGAGCAGTTCTTC. Protein product: CASRPTGGAYNEQFF.

There are many counts of this clonotype. The rearrangement links TRBV5-1 to TRBJ1-1; the match to TRBD1 covers 8 bases. CDR3 length: 15 residues. Germline values: CDR1 SGHRS, CDR2 YFSETQ. Losses at the gene ends were 4 bases for V and 3 bases for J; bases not matched to a gene: 8. CDR3 sequence reads: CASSATGARDTEAFF. CDR3 bases: TGCGCCAGCAGCGCGACAGGGGCAAGGGACACTGAAGCTTTCTTT.

This clonotype was counted many times. CDR3 sequence reads: CASSLGGHQNEQFF. The CDR3 DNA reads TGTGCCAGCAGTTTAGGGGGGCACCAGAATGAGCAGTTCTTC. J is TRBJ2-1 and V is TRBV12-3 or TRBV12-4; TRBD1 might be the D (6 bases). V was clipped by 1 base and J by 7 bases, with 11 bases between them. The CDR3 consists of 14 residues.

This clonotype has more than one count but fewer than ten. V usage is TRBV6-5 and J usage is TRBJ2-7; no firm D call. This CDR3 spans 15 amino acids. Germline CDR1 and CDR2: MNHEY and SVGAGI. With 2 bases removed from V and 2 bases from J, the gap between germline ends came to 13 bases. Here the CDR3 reads CASSYPGATAYEQYV. The CDR3 region has the DNA TGTGCCAGCAGTTACCCCGGCGCGACGGCCTACGAGCAGTACGTC.

This clonotype has more than one count but fewer than ten. The rearrangement uses TRBV28 and TRBJ2-7; D gene unclear. The CDR3 runs to 13 residues. Per the germline V gene, CDR1 is MDHEN and CDR2 is SYDVKM. Trimming pared 6 bases from V and 6 bases from J, leaving 15 bases between. The CDR3 spells CASSYGPSAEQYV. The CDR3 region has the DNA TGTGCCAGCAGCTACGGACCGAGCGCCGAGCAGTACGTC.

This chain joins TRBV3-1 and TRBJ2-1; tentatively, D is TRBD1 or TRBD2 (6 bases each). Per germline, CDR1 LGHDT and CDR2 YNNKEL (reference sequence). This CDR3 has 17 residues. V was shortened by 7 bases and J by 3 bases, with 22 bases between the two germline ends. CDR3 in DNA: TGTGCCAGCAAGAAGGGAAGGGGGGACACAAACTACAATGAGCAGTTCTTC. Translation: CASKKGRGDTNYNEQFF.

The genes are TRBV7-9 and TRBJ1-2, with a tentative D call TRBD1 (5 bases). Germline CDR1 is SEHNR and CDR2 is FQNEAQ (reference sequence). This CDR3 contains 14 residues. V dropped 6 bases and J dropped 7 bases, with 18 bases sitting between them. CDR3 nucleotides: TGTGCCAGCAGGGGCCTGGACATGTCAGGTGGCTACACCTTC. Translation gives CASRGLDMSGGYTF.

The V call is TRBV4-1, the J call TRBJ1-1; a weak D match, TRBD1 (5 bases). Germline V gives CDR1 MGHRA, CDR2 YSYEKL. The V and J ends lost 4 bases and 10 bases respectively, with 22 bases between them. The CDR3 spans 15 residues. CDR3 sequence reads: CASSREPGLLRGAFF. The CDR3 bases are TGCGCCAGCAGCCGAGAACCGGGACTCCTCCGTGGAGCTTTCTTT.

This clonotype was seen only a few times. The chain employs TRBV6-5 and TRBJ2-2; TRBD2 matches 14 bases. The CDR3 covers 15 residues. CDR1 is MNHEY, CDR2 SVGAGI, per germline. J gave up 7 bases and V 6 bases, and 4 bases lay outside the gene matches. CDR3: CASRSGLAGGGELFF. CDR3 coding DNA: TGTGCCAGCAGGTCCGGACTAGCGGGGGGCGGGGAGCTGTTTTTT.

V and J are TRBV6-5 and TRBJ2-7; D is perhaps TRBD2 (6 bases). The germline V and J ends were trimmed by 9 bases and 5 bases, with 20 bases remaining between them. Germline V gene sequence: CDR1 MNHEY, CDR2 SVGAGI. This CDR3 comprises 14 residues. The CDR3 spells CASRPLGGSDEQYF. The CDR3 nucleotides are TGTGCCAGTCGCCCCCTTGGAGGGAGCGACGAGCAGTACTTC.

The chain joins TRBV4-3 to TRBJ2-1; D ambiguous. Germline values: CDR1 LGHNA, CDR2 YSLEER. CDR3 size: 15 residues. The germline V and J ends were trimmed by 1 base and 4 bases, with 11 bases remaining between them. CDR3 protein: CASSQGRNAYNEQFF. CDR3 DNA: TGCGCCAGCAGCCAAGGCAGAAACGCATACAATGAGCAGTTCTTC.

V and J are TRBV7-9 and TRBJ1-4; a possible D gene is TRBD1 (5 bases). The CDR3 is 13 amino acids. V lost 4 bases and J lost 12, with 15 bases in between. Germline CDR1 is SEHNR and CDR2 is FQNEAQ (reference sequence). The CDR3 region has the DNA TGTGCCAGCAGCTCCCCCCTGGGGGTCGAACTGTTTTTT. Protein: CASSSPLGVELFF.

This clonotype was found a few times. The chain recombines TRBV4-1 with TRBJ2-1; D remains unclear. Germline V CDR1 and CDR2: MGHRA, YSYEKL. V dropped 1 base and J dropped 7 bases, with 8 bases sitting between them. This CDR3 is 13 amino acids long. The CDR3 protein is CASSQVSGNEQFF. In DNA, the CDR3 is TGCGCCAGCAGCCAAGTCTCCGGGAATGAGCAGTTCTTC.

The chain joins TRBV4-1 to TRBJ1-2, with TRBD1 matching 7 bases. Germline loops: CDR1 MGHRA, CDR2 YSYEKL. J gave up 7 bases and V 4 bases, and 3 bases lay outside the gene matches. The CDR3 runs to 12 residues. The CDR3 region is CASSPEGAGYTF. The DNA of the CDR3 is TGCGCCAGCAGCCCTGAGGGGGCTGGCTACACCTTC.

This chain joins TRBV7-9 and TRBJ2-3; 7 bases fit TRBD1. Germline trimming cut 1 base from V and 6 bases from J; bases unmatched to any gene: 19. The length of the CDR3 is 19 residues. From germline, CDR1 is SEHNR and CDR2 FQNEAQ (reference sequence). CDR3 nucleotide sequence: TGTGCCAGCAGCTTAGTGGCGGGCTCAGGGGGAAGCGACTGGGATACGCAGTATTTT. Its translation is CASSLVAGSGGSDWDTQYF.

The V call is TRBV25-1, the J call TRBJ2-5; D possibly uses TRBD1 or TRBD2 (5 bases each). The CDR3 covers 15 residues. CDR1 is MGHDK and CDR2 is SYGVNS in the germline V gene. Trimming removed 1 base from V and 5 bases from J, with 14 bases in between. The DNA of the CDR3 is TGTGCCAGCAGTGAATCGGGACGGTGGCCGGAGACCCAGTACTTC. Translated: CASSESGRWPETQYF. The variable domain in full, with the rest retrieved from reference TRBV25-1 and TRBJ2-5, is EADIYQTPRYLVIGTGKKITLECSQTMGHDKMYWYQQDPGMELHLIHYSYGVNSTEKGDLSSESTVSRIRTEHFPLTLESARPSHTSQYLCASSESGRWPETQYFGPGTRLLVL.

This clonotype has more than one count but fewer than ten. The chain links TRBV20-1 to TRBJ1-6, with 7 bases lining up with TRBD1. The V gene end was trimmed by 2 bases and the J gene end by 9 bases; junction bases not matched to a gene: 7. This CDR3 has 14 amino acids. CDR1 and CDR2 (germline): DFQATT, SNEGSKA (reference sequence). The DNA for the CDR3 is TGCAGTGCTAGAACCGACAGGGAAAGTTCACCCCTCCACTTT. Protein sequence: CSARTDRESSPLHF.

This clonotype was seen ten or more times. The chain links TRBV23-1 to TRBJ2-4, with 7 bases aligning to TRBD1. TRBV23-1 falls under the ORF class, with uncertain function. The J segment lost 3 bases and the V segment lost 4 bases, leaving 6 bases of the junction unmatched. This CDR3 spans 15 amino acids. The CDR3 DNA sequence: TGCGCCAGCAGTCGTCGACAGGGCGGCAAAAACATTCAGTACTTC. As protein: CASSRRQGGKNIQYF.

This clonotype was seen a handful of times. The rearrangement uses TRBV5-1 and TRBJ1-1, with D possibly TRBD1 on 5 matching bases. Germline-derived CDR1 and CDR2 are SGHRS and YFSETQ. Trimming removed 4 bases at V and 1 base at J, with 11 bases between. The length of the CDR3 is 14 residues. In DNA form, the CDR3 reads TGCGCCAGCAGCGTAGGACAAGAGAACACTGAAGCTTTCTTT. It codes for CASSVGQENTEAFF.

This clonotype was picked up many times. The CDR3 reads CASSLAPGGPADTQYF. The CDR3 bases are TGTGCCAGCAGCTTAGCGCCGGGGGGGCCGGCAGATACGCAGTATTTT. The chain uses TRBV7-2 and TRBJ2-3; TRBD2 matches 8 bases. The J segment lost 4 bases and the V segment lost 0 bases, leaving 6 bases of the junction unmatched. CDR3 length equals 16 residues. Germline V gene lookup returns CDR1 SGHTA and CDR2 FQGNSA. Combining the CDR3 with reference TRBV7-2 and TRBJ2-3 gives the whole variable domain GAGVSQSPSNKVTEKGKDVELRCDPISGHTALYWYRQSLGQGLEFLIYFQGNSAPDKSGLPSDRFSAERTGGSVSTLTIQRTQQEDSAVYLCASSLAPGGPADTQYFGPGTRLTVL.

This clonotype was seen more than once but under ten times. V is TRBV27 and J is TRBJ2-1; D remains unclear. Trimming removed 7 bases from V and 0 bases from J, with 10 bases in between. Germline V gene lookup returns CDR1 MNHEY and CDR2 SMNVEV (reference sequence). The CDR3 has 14 amino acids. CDR3 in amino acids: CASMVADSYNEQFF. Written as DNA, the CDR3 is TGTGCCAGCATGGTTGCAGACTCCTACAATGAGCAGTTCTTC.

This clonotype was counted only a few times. The CDR3 reads CASSALGGPDSEQYV. As DNA, the CDR3 is TGTGCCAGCAGTGCCCTGGGCGGCCCTGATAGCGAGCAGTACGTC. This rearrangement joins TRBV12-3 or TRBV12-4 to TRBJ2-7; D is unresolved. V was clipped by 5 bases and J by 6 bases, with 20 bases between them. This CDR3 is 15 amino acids long.

This clonotype came up a few times. The chain couples TRBV7-9 to TRBJ2-2, with D possibly matching TRBD2 (5 bases). The CDR3 contains 12 residues. CDR1 and CDR2 from the germline V gene are SEHNR and FQNEAQ (reference sequence). Trimming stripped 8 bases from V and 5 bases from J, with 9 bases between. In DNA, the CDR3 is TGTGCCAGCCTTTCGGGGACCGGGGAGCTGTTTTTT. It translates to CASLSGTGELFF.